This T cell receptor beta chain was obtained from a study of cytomegalovirus exposure and HLA in healthy donors (TCRdb year 2017). For the wider study: An earlier analysis of some 600 of the donors reported approximately 300 Gb of sequence data and 117 million unique TCR beta sequences obtained from about 179 million T cells. An early release covering 550 to 650 HLA-typed donors comprised about 300 gigabases of sequencing data and roughly 85 million unique TCR sequences. Among the roughly 400 genotyped donors, approximately 76% belonged to the genetic ancestry cluster associated with self-reported Caucasian donors. The aim of the study was to test whether cataloging public T cell receptors could identify signatures of past pathogen exposure. The T cell repertoires of 666 subjects were profiled by immunosequencing and related to cytomegalovirus serostatus. A separate validation cohort of roughly 110 different subjects was used in addition to the 666-subject first cohort. To predict cytomegalovirus infection status, the study combined high-throughput TCR immunosequencing, statistical association of individual TCRs with disease status, and machine learning. In a later analysis, previously published TCR beta repertoires from about 640 donors were re-analyzed and high-resolution HLA genotyping was added so that TCR occurrence patterns could be studied. Rather than drawing on any new phenotypic data, the later analysis identified candidate immune exposures from TCR beta sequences and the way those sequences occurred across donors. To decide whether each TCR beta V gene segment behaved as functional or pseudogenic, an earlier analysis of some 600 of the donors relied on high-throughput TCR beta sequencing. Alongside the repertoire data, information on donor age, sex, ethnicity and CMV serostatus was compiled. In a later genetic analysis, genome-wide SNP genotypes for about three fifths of the roughly 670 donors were used, and that subset was treated as a discovery cohort. Every discovery cohort repertoire had been produced on one sequencing platform. Both class I and class II loci were covered by HLA typing, at four-digit resolution. Typing coverage varied by locus: roughly 620-630 donors for A, B, C, DRB1 and DQB1; about 520 for DQA1; about 600 for DPA1; roughly 450 for DPB1. Several DR-DQ haplotypes were treated as single units for association and clustering because of strong linkage in the cohort. On average, roughly 250,000 unique TCR beta nucleotide sequences were sequenced per donor among about 400 genotyped donors of the cohort, with roughly 18% of those sequences being non-productive. What the work shows at the level of the full study, not this receptor alone: According to a later genetic analysis, donors in an Asian-associated ancestry cluster had fewer N-insertions in productive TCRs than the roughly 700-donor mean. Three of the identified cytomegalovirus-associated TCR beta chains were confirmed in vitro to be specific for cytomegalovirus antigens. The earlier analysis of 587 of the donors excluded 15 to 20 rarely observed V segments, including chromosome 9 orphons, because counts were too low. At a false discovery rate of 0.05, a later analysis linked under 20,000 TCR beta sequences to specific HLA alleles. A further reported finding was that TCR beta sequences accurately predicted the HLA-A and HLA-B alleles for most subjects in the first cohort. A later analysis reported that several top co-occurrence clusters appeared linked to parvovirus B19, influenza, CMV and Epstein-Barr virus. The authors suggested that the approach could potentially be extended to other disease states and immunological phenotypes. In a later analysis, TCR association rates were found to vary across HLA loci, with the most associated TCRs seen for DRB1 alleles and the fewest for HLA-C alleles. The study listed 150 to 200 TCR beta chains as associated with cytomegalovirus. A later analysis found that HLA-associated TCR beta chains were more clonally expanded and had lower generation probabilities than equally common non-associated chains. The classifier was reported to diagnose cytomegalovirus status with high specificity and sensitivity in both the original cohort and the validation cohort. Linkage disequilibrium might explain the correlated functional status among segregating V segments, but an unknown experimental factor could not be ruled out. Some IMGT-functional V segments, including TRBV6-2 and TRBV6-3, could not be told apart with the 87-base-pair reads, so those segments were excluded. Assigning TCR associations to individual alleles was difficult when HLA alleles, especially DR and DQ, strongly co-occurred. A later genetic analysis associated a missense DCLRE1C variant with V-gene and J-gene trimming of TCR beta chains, and an independent cohort replicated the association. For the cohort, immune exposure information was limited to CMV serostatus. Broadly in line with IMGT annotations, most TCR beta V segments showed up in productive rearrangements about 90% or about 30% of the time in an earlier analysis of under 700 of the donors. Most TCR sequences were observed very rarely across donors, whereas some public TCRs were present in many individuals. The sequencing pipeline was judged likely to have produced a cluster of highly shared sequence variants as a technical artifact. In this cohort, only TCR beta chains were sequenced, and detectable features were limited by the absence of alpha or paired-chain data. Most CMV-associated TCR beta chains appeared to be HLA-restricted in a later analysis, and the HLA associations seemed to be driven largely by CMV exposure. Presence/absence analyses assumed roughly uniform sequencing depth across donors, an assumption that may not hold. Because HLA typing was missing for some donors at each locus, association tests included only the typed subset.

The cohort was made up of 650 to 700 healthy bone marrow donors. At the time of sampling, all cohort members were nominally healthy, though unrecorded immune exposures were likely present. The donor was CMV seropositive and belonged to the group of around 300 seropositive cohort members. Every donor gave a peripheral blood sample, and the peripheral blood mononuclear cells from that sample were used for TCR beta sequencing. The Qiagen DNeasy Blood Extraction Kit was used to extract genomic DNA from the blood cell samples. This clone was observed a single time. The clone's antigen remains unknown. Here the CDR3 omits its conserved ending phenylalanine or tryptophan, so a read error is the likely source. The DNA is left out, because the CDR3 cannot be placed on it with certainty; the CDR3 is given as TCRdb lists it. Library preparation used the immunoSEQ multiplex PCR assay. The multiplex PCR relied on a mix of 60 forward primers for TCR Vbeta segments and 13 reverse primers for TCR Jbeta segments. The CDR3 region of rearranged TCR beta genes was amplified from genomic DNA with a multiplex PCR assay. On the Illumina HiSeq System, the amplified TCR beta libraries were sequenced as 87-base-pair reads. The authors processed their data as follows. A later analysis tallied 80 million to 95 million unique TCR beta chains across the 666 repertoires, and approximately 12 million of those chains were shared by two or more donors. A nearest-neighbor algorithm error-corrected the raw reads and collapsed the reads into unique sequences, merging closely related sequences to remove PCR and sequencing errors. Alignment of CDR3 sequences to IMGT reference sequences was used to assign V, D and J gene segments. Each retained sequence needed at least a six-nucleotide match to both a V gene segment and a J gene segment. Rearrangements were called productive when the CDR3 lacked stop codons and stayed in frame with V and J; all others were non-productive. Following IMGT convention, CDR3 was defined as the stretch from the second conserved V-encoded cysteine to the conserved J-encoded phenylalanine. The earlier analysis of 550 to 650 of the donors excluded any sequence lacking an unambiguous match to a single V gene segment. In an earlier analysis of about 590 of the donors, a V segment was called functional when productive rearrangements were above 56.7%, and segregating when the standard deviation between donors exceeded 5%. A statistical classification framework was developed to diagnose cytomegalovirus status using the catalog of TCR beta chain sequences. A later analysis assigned V and J genes by comparing TCR nucleotide sequences with IMGT/GENE-DB human TR gene sequences. In a later analysis, CDR3 sequences and most-parsimonious VDJ recombination scenarios were assigned using the TCRdist pipeline. In a later analysis, each TCR beta chain was defined by its CDR3 amino acid sequence together with its V-gene family, and reads without a unique V-gene family were excluded. To address suspected cross-contamination and a sequencing artifact, a later analysis removed roughly 640 highly shared, low-generation-probability nucleotide sequences. In a later analysis, a clonal expansion index for each public chain was calculated from normalized within-repertoire ranks of inferred template counts. In a later analysis, generation probabilities were computed with a VDJ recombination model fitted to out-of-frame rearrangements, and the resulting probabilities were checked against IGoR. Hypergeometric tests were used in a later analysis to score TCR-TCR, TCR-HLA and TCR-CMV co-occurrence, with a repertoire-size bias correction applied to the TCR pairs. In a later analysis, false discovery rates were estimated by permuting HLA or CMV assignments 20 times. A later analysis grouped co-occurring TCRs with DBSCAN, adding TCRdist sequence similarity when clustering within HLA-allele-positive subsets. Repertoires with fewer than 30,000 or more than 120,000 public chains, plus five repertoires with anomalous nucleotide sharing, were excluded from co-occurrence clustering. The table comes from immuneACCESS by way of TCRdb, which keeps in-frame sequences with V and J called. Part of the clones is missing from these tables; in studies checked, under half for an unresolved V gene and the rest for unknown reasons. V and J calls plus clone size are reproduced from that table; the DNA served to infer D and trimming. Present in this sample are about 190,000 clones, over 60% of which were seen just once. The ten most abundant clones make up 4% to 5% of the sample.

The length of the CDR3 is 11 amino acids, counting both ends. From the germline V gene (reference sequence), CDR1 is LNHDA and CDR2 is SQIVND. This chain joins TRBV19 to TRBJ2-7; the table's D call, TRBD2, has no DNA check behind it. This receptor was identified in a man younger than 40 in good health and CMV-seropositive. Sequenced sample: PBMCs. The CDR3 corresponds to CASSIIGRGTL.